This T cell receptor beta chain was sequenced in a study of blood T cell repertoires in COVID-19. In the study overall: PBMCs, B-cell-depleted T cells, or T cells provided the cDNA or gDNA that made up the material.

Cohorts were based on clinical histories the participants reported. The CDR3 is 12 residues long. Germline values: CDR1 GTSNPN, CDR2 SVGIG (reference sequence). Trimming removed 2 bases from V and 6 bases from J, with 10 bases in between. In the study's own analysis: Quantification of nucleated cells was approximated via reference gene primer amplification. The assay was immunoSEQ multiplex PCR, and TCRdb's table has in-frame clones only and misses some. V and J calls and clone size are copied from that table; D and trimming were computed from the DNA. The table has some 310,000 clones, 85% to 90% seen once.

The receptor's source is a woman aged 25 to 45 who had recovered from COVID-19. The V gene is TRBV30, the J gene TRBJ1-1; the D is unclear. The sample comprised PBMCs or T cells enriched from blood (not recorded which). CDR3 residues: CAWSRRAAEAFF. The CDR3 region has the DNA TGTGCCTGGAGTAGGAGGGCCGCTGAAGCTTTCTTT. Filled out from reference TRBV30 and TRBJ1-1, the complete variable domain reads SQTIHQWPATLVQPVGSPLSLECTVEGTSNPNLYWYRQAAGRGLQLLFYSVGIGQISSEVPQNLSASRPQDRQFILSSKKLLLSDSGFYLCAWSRRAAEAFFGQGTRLTVV.